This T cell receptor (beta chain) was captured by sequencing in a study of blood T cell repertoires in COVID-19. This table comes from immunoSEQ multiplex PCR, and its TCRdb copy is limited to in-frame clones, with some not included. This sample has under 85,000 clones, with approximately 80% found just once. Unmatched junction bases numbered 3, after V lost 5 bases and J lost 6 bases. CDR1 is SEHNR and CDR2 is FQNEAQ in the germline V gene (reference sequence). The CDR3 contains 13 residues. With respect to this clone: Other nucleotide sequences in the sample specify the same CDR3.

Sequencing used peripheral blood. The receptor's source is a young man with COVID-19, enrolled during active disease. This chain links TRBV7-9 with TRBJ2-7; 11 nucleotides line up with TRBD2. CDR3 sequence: CASSIGLAGEQYF. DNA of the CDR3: TGTGCCAGCAGCATCGGACTAGCGGGCGAGCAGTACTTC.